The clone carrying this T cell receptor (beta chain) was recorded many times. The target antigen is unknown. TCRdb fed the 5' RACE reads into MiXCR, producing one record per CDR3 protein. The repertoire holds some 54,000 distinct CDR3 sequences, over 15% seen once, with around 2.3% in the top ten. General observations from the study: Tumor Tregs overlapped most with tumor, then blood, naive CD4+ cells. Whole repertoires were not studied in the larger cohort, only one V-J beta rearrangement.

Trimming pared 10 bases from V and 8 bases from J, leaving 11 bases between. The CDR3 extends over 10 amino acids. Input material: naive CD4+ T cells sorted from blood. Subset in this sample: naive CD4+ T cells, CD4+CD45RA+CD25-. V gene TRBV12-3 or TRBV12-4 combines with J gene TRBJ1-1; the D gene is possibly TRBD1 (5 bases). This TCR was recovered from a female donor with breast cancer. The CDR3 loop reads CATSGVEAFF. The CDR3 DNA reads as TGTGCCACATCGGGGGTAGAAGCTTTCTTT.